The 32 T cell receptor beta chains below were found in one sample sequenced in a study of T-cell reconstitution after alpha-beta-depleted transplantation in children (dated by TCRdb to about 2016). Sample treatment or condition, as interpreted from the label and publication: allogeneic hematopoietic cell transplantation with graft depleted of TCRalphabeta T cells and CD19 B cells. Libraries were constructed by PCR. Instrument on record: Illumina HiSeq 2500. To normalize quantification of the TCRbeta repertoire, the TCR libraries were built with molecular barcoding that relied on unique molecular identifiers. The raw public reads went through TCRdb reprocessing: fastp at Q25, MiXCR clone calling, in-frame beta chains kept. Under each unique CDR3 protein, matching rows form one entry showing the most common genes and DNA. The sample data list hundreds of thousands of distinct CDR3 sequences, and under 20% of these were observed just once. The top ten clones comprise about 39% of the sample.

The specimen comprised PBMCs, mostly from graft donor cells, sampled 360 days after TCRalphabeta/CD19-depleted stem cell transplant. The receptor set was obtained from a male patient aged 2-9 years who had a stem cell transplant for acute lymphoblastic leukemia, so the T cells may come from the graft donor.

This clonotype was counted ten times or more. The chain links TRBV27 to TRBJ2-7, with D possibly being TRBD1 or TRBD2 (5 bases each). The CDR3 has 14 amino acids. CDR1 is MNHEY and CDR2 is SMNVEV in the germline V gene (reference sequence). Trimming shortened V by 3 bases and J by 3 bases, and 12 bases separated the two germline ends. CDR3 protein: CASSFGAGNYEQYF. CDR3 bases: TGTGCCAGCAGTTTCGGGGCAGGAAACTACGAGCAGTACTTC.

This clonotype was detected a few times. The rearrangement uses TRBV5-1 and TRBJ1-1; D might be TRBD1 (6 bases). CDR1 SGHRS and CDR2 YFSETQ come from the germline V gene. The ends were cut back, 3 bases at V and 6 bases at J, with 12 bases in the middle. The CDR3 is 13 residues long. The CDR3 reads CASSSSGEAEAFF. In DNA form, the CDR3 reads TGCGCCAGCAGCTCTTCAGGGGAGGCTGAAGCTTTCTTT. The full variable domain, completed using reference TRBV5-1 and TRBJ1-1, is KAGVTQTPRYLIKTRGQQVTLSCSPISGHRSVSWYQQTPGQGLQFLFEYFSETQRNKGNFPGRFSGRQFSNSRSEMNVSTLELGDSALYLCASSSSGEAEAFFGQGTRLTVV.

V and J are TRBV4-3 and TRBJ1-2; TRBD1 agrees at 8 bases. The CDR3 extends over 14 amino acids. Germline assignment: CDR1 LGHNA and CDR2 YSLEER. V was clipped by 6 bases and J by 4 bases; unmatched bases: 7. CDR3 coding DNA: TGCGCCAGCAGGAAGACGACAGGGGCCTATGGCTACACCTTC. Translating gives CASRKTTGAYGYTF.

CDR3 nucleotides: TGTGCCAGCAGCACTCGAGGCAAGCGGGAGCACAATGAGCAGTTCTTC. It encodes CASSTRGKREHNEQFF. This chain links TRBV7-8 with TRBJ2-1, with TRBD2 matching 8 bases. V was clipped by 5 bases and J by 5 bases; unmatched bases: 11. This CDR3 region has 16 residues. Germline assignment: CDR1 SGHVS and CDR2 FQNEAQ.

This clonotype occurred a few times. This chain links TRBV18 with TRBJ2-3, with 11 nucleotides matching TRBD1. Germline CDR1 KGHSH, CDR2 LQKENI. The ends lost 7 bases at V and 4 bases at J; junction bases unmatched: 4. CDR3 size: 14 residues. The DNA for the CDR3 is TGTGCCAGCTTGCCGGGACAGGGGGCAGATACGCAGTATTTT. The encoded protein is CASLPGQGADTQYF.

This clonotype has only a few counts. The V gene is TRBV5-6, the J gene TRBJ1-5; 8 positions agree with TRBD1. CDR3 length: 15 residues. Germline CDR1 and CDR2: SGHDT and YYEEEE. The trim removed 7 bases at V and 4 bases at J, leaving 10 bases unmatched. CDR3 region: CASQLGQARNQPQHF. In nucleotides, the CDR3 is TGTGCCAGCCAACTGGGACAGGCGAGGAATCAGCCCCAGCATTTT.

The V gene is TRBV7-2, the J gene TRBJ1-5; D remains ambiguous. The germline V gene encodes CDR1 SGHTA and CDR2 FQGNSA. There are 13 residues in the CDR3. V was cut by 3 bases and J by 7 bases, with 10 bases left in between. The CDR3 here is CASSLGSGQPQHF. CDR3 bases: TGTGCCAGCAGCTTGGGCAGCGGCCAGCCCCAGCATTTT.

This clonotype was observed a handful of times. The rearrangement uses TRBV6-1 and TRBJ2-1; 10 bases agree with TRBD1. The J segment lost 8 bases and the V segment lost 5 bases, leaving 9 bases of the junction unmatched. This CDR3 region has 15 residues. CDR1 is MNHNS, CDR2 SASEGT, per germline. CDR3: CASSRTGQGFDEQFF. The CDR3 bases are TGTGCCAGCAGTCGCACGGGACAGGGGTTCGATGAGCAGTTCTTC.

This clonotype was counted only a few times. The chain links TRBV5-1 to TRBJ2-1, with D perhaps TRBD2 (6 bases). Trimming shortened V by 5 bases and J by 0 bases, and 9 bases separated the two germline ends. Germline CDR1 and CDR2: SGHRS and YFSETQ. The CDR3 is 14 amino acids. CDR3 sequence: CASSSGDSYNEQFF. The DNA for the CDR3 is TGCGCCAGCAGTTCGGGGGACTCCTACAATGAGCAGTTCTTC. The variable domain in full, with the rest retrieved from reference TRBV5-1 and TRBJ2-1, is KAGVTQTPRYLIKTRGQQVTLSCSPISGHRSVSWYQQTPGQGLQFLFEYFSETQRNKGNFPGRFSGRQFSNSRSEMNVSTLELGDSALYLCASSSGDSYNEQFFGPGTRLTVL.

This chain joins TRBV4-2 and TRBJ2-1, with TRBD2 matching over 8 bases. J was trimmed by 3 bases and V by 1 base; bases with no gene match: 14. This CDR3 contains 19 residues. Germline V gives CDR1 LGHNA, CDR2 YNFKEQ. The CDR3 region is CASSQVSGLLAGGYNEQFF. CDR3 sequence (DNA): TGTGCCAGCAGCCAAGTTTCTGGGCTGCTCGCGGGGGGCTACAATGAGCAGTTCTTC.

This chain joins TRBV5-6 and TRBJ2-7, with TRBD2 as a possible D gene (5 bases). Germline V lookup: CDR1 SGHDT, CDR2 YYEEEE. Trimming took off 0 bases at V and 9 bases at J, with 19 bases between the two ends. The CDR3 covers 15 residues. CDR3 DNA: TGTGCCAGCAGCTTGGGCGTTAACTGGGAGCGCGCGCAGTACTTC. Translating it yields CASSLGVNWERAQYF.

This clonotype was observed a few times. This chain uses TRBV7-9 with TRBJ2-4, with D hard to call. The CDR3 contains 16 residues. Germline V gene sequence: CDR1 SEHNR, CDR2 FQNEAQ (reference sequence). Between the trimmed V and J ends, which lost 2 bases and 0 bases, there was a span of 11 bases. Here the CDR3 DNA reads TGTGCCAGCAGCTTATCTCTCAAACTAGCCAAAAACATTCAGTACTTC. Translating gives CASSLSLKLAKNIQYF.

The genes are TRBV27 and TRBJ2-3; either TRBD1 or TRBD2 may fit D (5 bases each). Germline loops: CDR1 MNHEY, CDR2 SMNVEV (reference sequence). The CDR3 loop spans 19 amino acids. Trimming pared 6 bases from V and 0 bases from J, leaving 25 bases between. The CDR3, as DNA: TGTGCCAGCAGCGACCTCGGGGCCCTAACCGGGGTTAGCACAGATACGCAGTATTTT. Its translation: CASSDLGALTGVSTDTQYF.

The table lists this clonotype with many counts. Written as DNA, the CDR3 is TGCAGTGCTAGCCTGACAGGGGACCCGCGCTCACCCCTCCACTTT. This sequence encodes CSASLTGDPRSPLHF. The chain is built from TRBV20-1 and TRBJ1-6; 8 bases line up with TRBD1. Germline V gives CDR1 DFQATT, CDR2 SNEGSKA (reference sequence). This CDR3 has 15 amino acids. The trim removed 3 bases at V and 10 bases at J, leaving 11 bases unmatched.

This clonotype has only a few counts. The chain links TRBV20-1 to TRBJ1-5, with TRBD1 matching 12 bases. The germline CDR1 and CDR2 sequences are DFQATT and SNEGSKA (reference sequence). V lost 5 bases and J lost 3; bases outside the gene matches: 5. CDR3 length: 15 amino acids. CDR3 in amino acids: CSAPGTGGVNQPQHF. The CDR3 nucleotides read TGCAGTGCTCCCGGGACAGGGGGCGTCAATCAGCCCCAGCATTTT.

Here the CDR3 reads CASSRQKSSYNSPLHF. CDR3 sequence (DNA): TGTGCCAGCAGTCGACAGAAGAGCTCCTATAATTCACCCCTCCACTTT. V is TRBV6-2 or TRBV6-3 and J is TRBJ1-6; D is perhaps TRBD1 (5 bases). Germline CDR1 is MNHEY and CDR2 is SVGEGT. The CDR3 is made up of 16 amino acids. V was clipped by 5 bases and J by 0 bases, with 11 bases between them.

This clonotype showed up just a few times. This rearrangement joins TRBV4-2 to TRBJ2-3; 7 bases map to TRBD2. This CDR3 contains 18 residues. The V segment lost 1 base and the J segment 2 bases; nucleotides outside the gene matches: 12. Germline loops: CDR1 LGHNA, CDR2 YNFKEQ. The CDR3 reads CASSQVNLADPLTDTQYF. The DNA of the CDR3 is TGTGCCAGCAGCCAAGTTAATCTAGCGGACCCTCTCACAGATACGCAGTATTTT.

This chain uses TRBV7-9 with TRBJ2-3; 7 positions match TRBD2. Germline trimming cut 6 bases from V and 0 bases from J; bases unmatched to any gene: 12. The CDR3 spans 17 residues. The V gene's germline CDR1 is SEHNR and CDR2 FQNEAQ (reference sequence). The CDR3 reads CASRNPLAVTSTDTQYF. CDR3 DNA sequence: TGTGCCAGCAGAAACCCGCTAGCGGTAACTAGCACAGATACGCAGTATTTT.

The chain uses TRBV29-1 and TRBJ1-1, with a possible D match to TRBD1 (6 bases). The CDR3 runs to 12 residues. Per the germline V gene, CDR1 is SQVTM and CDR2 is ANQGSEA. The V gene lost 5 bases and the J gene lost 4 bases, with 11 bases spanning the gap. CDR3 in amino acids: CSVFTGSTEAFF. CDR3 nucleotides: TGCAGCGTTTTTACAGGGAGCACTGAAGCTTTCTTT.

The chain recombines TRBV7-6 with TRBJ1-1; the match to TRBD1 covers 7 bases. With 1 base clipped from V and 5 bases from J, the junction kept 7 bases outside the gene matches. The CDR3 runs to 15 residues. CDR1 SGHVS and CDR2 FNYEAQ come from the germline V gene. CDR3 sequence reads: CASSLVSGGPTEAFF. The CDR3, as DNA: TGTGCCAGCAGCTTAGTGTCAGGGGGGCCAACTGAAGCTTTCTTT.

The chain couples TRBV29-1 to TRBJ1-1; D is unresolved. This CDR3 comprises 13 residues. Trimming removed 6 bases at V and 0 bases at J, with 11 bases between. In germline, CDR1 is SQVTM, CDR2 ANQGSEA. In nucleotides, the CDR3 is TGCAGCGTGGGGTTGGATATGAACACTGAAGCTTTCTTT. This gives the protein CSVGLDMNTEAFF.

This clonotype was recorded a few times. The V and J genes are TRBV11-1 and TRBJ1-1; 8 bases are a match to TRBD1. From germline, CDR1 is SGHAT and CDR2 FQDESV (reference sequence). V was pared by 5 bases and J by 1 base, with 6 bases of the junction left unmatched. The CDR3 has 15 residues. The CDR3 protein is CASSNQGAGNTEAFF. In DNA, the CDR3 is TGTGCCAGCAGCAATCAGGGGGCCGGGAACACTGAAGCTTTCTTT.

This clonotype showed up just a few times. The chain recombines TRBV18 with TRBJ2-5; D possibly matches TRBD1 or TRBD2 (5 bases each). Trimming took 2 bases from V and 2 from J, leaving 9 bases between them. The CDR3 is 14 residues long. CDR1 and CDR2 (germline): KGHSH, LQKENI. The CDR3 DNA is TGTGCCAGCTCACCAAACGGGGCTCAAGAGACCCAGTACTTC. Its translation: CASSPNGAQETQYF.

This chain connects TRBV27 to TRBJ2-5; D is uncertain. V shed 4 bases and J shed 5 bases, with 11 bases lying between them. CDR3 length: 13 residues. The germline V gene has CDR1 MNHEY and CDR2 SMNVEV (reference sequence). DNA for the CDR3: TGTGCCAGCAGTTGGGTAGGCTCGGAGACCCAGTACTTC. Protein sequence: CASSWVGSETQYF.

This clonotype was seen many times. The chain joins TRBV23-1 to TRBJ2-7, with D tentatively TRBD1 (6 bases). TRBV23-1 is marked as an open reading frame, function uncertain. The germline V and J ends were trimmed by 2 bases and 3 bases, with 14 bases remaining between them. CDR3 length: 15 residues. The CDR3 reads CASSQTTGRCYEQYF. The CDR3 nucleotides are TGCGCCAGCAGTCAAACGACAGGAAGATGCTACGAGCAGTACTTC.

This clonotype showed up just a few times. The CDR3 here is CAWSTAGGGDEQFF. The CDR3 nucleotides are TGTGCCTGGAGTACAGCGGGAGGTGGAGATGAGCAGTTCTTC. This chain joins TRBV30 and TRBJ2-1; 9 bases match TRBD2. Germline V lookup: CDR1 GTSNPN, CDR2 SVGIG (reference sequence). The length of the CDR3 is 14 residues. The trim removed 2 bases at V and 8 bases at J, leaving 7 bases unmatched.

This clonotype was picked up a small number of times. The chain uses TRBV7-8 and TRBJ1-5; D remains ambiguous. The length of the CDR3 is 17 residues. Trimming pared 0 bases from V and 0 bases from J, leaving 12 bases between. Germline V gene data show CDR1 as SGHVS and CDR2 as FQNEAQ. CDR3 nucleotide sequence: TGTGCCAGCAGCTTAGCCACCTCTTTATATAGCAATCAGCCCCAGCATTTT. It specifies CASSLATSLYSNQPQHF.

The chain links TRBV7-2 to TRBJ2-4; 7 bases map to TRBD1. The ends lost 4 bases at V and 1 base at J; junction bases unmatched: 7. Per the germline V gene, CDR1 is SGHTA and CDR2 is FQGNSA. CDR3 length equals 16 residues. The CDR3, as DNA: TGTGCCAGCAGCTCGACAGGGAGTGGGGCCAAAAACATTCAGTACTTC. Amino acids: CASSSTGSGAKNIQYF.

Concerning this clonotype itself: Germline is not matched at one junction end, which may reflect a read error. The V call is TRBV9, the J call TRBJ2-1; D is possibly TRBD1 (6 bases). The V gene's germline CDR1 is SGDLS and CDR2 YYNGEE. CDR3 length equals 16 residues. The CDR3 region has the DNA TGTGCCAGCAGCCCAACAGGGAGTCTAGCCTACAATGAGGAGTTCTTC. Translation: CASSPTGSLAYNEEFF.

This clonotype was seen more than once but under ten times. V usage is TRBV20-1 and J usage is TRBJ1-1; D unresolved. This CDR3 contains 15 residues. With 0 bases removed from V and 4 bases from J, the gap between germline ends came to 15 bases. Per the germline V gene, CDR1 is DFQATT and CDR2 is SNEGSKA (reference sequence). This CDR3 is CSARDLRAEGTEAFF. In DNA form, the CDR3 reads TGCAGTGCTAGAGATCTGAGGGCGGAAGGCACTGAAGCTTTCTTT.

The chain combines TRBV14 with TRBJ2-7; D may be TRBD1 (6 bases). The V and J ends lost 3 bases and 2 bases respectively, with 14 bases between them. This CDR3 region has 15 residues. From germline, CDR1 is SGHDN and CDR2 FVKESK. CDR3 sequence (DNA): TGTGCCAGCAGCCATCCACGCACAGGGCCCTACGAGCAGTACTTC. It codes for CASSHPRTGPYEQYF.

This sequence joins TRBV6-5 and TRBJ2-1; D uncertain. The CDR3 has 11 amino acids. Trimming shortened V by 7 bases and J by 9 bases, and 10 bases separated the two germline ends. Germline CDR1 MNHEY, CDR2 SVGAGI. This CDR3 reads CASTNVGEQFF. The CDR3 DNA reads TGTGCCAGCACCAACGTCGGTGAGCAGTTCTTC.